Given below is one TCR beta chain in context. The sample is drawn from a study of OX40 agonist ivuxolimab in advanced cancers. The CDR3 totals 20 residues. Only in-frame clones appear in the TCRdb table, and some are missing; sequencing was by immunoSEQ multiplex PCR. The sample shows approximately 58,000 clones, approximately 86% of them seen only once. The TCR sequence derives from an adult with an advanced solid tumor such as melanoma, head and neck, liver or kidney cancer. This chain uses TRBV21-1 with TRBJ2-5; TRBD2, the table's D call, was not compared with the DNA. TRBV21-1 is a documented pseudogene. The sequencing here drew on CD4+ or CD8+ T cells sorted from blood, taken in a trial of the OX40 agonist ivuxolimab. CDR3 sequence (DNA): TGTGCCAGCAGCAAAGTCCTATCCAGCGGGGGGCCCTGGGTCCAAGAGACCCAGTACTTC. This gives the protein CASSKVLSSGGPWVQETQYF.